These 27 T cell receptor beta chains came from one sample sequenced in a study of cytomegalovirus exposure and HLA in healthy donors. The primer mix had 60 Vbeta and 13 Jbeta primers. Assay: immunoSEQ multiplex PCR; the TCRdb copy retains only in-frame clones and omits some. The table lists 95,000 to 100,000 clones, about 70% of them singletons, with approximately 2.1% in the top ten. Material for sequencing was PBMCs. The receptor set was obtained from a woman aged 40 to 50 in good health and CMV-seronegative.

This sequence joins TRBV20-1 and TRBJ2-1; D not certain. The germline V gene encodes CDR1 DFQATT and CDR2 SNEGSKA (reference sequence). V was pared by 6 bases and J by 7 bases, with 10 bases between. The CDR3 sequence is 11 residues long. The CDR3 spells CSASKLNEQFF. As DNA, the CDR3 is TGCAGTGCCTCGAAGCTTAATGAGCAGTTCTTC.

V and J are TRBV11-3 and TRBJ2-5, with TRBD1 matching 7 bases. TRBJ2-7 explains the end of the DNA better; the J call may be wrong. Germline assignment: CDR1 SGHNT and CDR2 YENEEA. The CDR3 loop spans 15 amino acids. In DNA form, the CDR3 reads TGTGCCAGCACCCACGGGACAGATCCGGCCTACGAGCAGTACTTC. It is translated as CASTHGTDPAYEQYF.

The rearrangement uses TRBV27 and TRBJ2-3; TRBD2 might be the D (6 bases). Trimming shortened V by 5 bases and J by 3 bases, and 6 bases separated the two germline ends. The CDR3 consists of 12 residues. CDR1 and CDR2 (germline): MNHEY, SMNVEV (reference sequence). CDR3 protein: CASSSGTDTQYF. As DNA, the CDR3 is TGTGCCAGCAGTAGCGGGACAGATACGCAGTATTTT.

The J gene is TRBJ2-5, the V gene TRBV4-1, with a possible D match to TRBD1 (6 bases). Trimming removed 4 bases from V and 0 bases from J, with 12 bases in between. Germline values: CDR1 MGHRA, CDR2 YSYEKL. The CDR3 contains 15 residues. For the CDR3, the DNA is TGCGCCAGCAGCCGGGGGACAAGCGACCAAGAGACCCAGTACTTC. The encoded protein is CASSRGTSDQETQYF.

The chain links TRBV6-1 to TRBJ2-5; 11 nucleotides line up with TRBD2. Germline values: CDR1 MNHNS, CDR2 SASEGT. The CDR3 has 15 residues. The junction had 3 bases not matched to a gene; V was cut back by 2 bases and J by 4 bases. The CDR3: CASSELAGGLETQYF. The CDR3 DNA reads as TGTGCCAGCAGTGAATTAGCGGGAGGGTTAGAGACCCAGTACTTC.

This clone was counted a single time. The chain joins TRBV30 to TRBJ2-7, with D perhaps TRBD2 (6 bases). Germline loops: CDR1 GTSNPN, CDR2 SVGIG (reference sequence). The CDR3 has 14 amino acids. The V end was cut by 0 bases, the J end by 0 bases, with 9 bases between. The CDR3 spells CAWSVGGTSYEQYF. In nucleotides, the CDR3 is TGTGCCTGGAGTGTCGGGGGTACCTCCTACGAGCAGTACTTC.

The J gene is TRBJ2-1, the V gene TRBV5-8; 9 bases line up with TRBD1. This CDR3 has 16 residues. Germline V gives CDR1 SGHTS, CDR2 YDEGEE. V dropped 4 bases and J dropped 4; count of bases not matched to a gene: 9. The CDR3 nucleotides are TGTGCCAGCAGCCGGGCTGGGACAGGGCTGTACAATGAGCAGTTCTTC. Residues: CASSRAGTGLYNEQFF.

To note about this clone: Germline is not matched at one junction end, which may reflect a read error. CDR3 loop: CAIGESGTGVNYGYTF. CDR3 bases: TGTGCCATCGGTGAGTCCGGGACAGGGGTTAACTATGGCTACACCTTC. This chain joins TRBV10-3 and TRBJ1-2, with TRBD1 matching over 10 bases. Germline CDR1 is ENHRY and CDR2 is SYGVKD. This CDR3 is built from 16 residues.

This chain connects TRBV6-1 to TRBJ2-1, with a possible D match to TRBD1 (6 bases). Trimming left V 6 bases short and J 5 bases short, with 11 bases between. The CDR3 is 13 residues long. Germline CDR1 and CDR2: MNHNS and SASEGT. This chain's CDR3 is CASRGQGNNEQFF. The CDR3 DNA follows: TGTGCCAGCAGGGGACAAGGTAACAATGAGCAGTTCTTC.

This chain uses TRBV28 with TRBJ2-5; D uncertain. The DNA matches TRBJ2-7 better at its end, which makes the J call doubtful. In germline, CDR1 is MDHEN, CDR2 SYDVKM. This CDR3 has 15 amino acids. DNA of the CDR3: TGTGCCAGCAGTTTTAAGTGGTCCCGCTCCTACGAGCAGTACTTC. Translating gives CASSFKWSRSYEQYF.

The chain recombines TRBV7-2 with TRBJ2-3, with TRBD2 matching 10 bases. The CDR3 spans 16 residues. With V trimmed by 5 bases and J by 2 bases, 7 bases remained unmatched. The germline V gene has CDR1 SGHTA and CDR2 FQGNSA. This CDR3 is CASSVRTSGFTDTQYF. Written as DNA, the CDR3 is TGTGCCAGCAGCGTCAGGACTAGCGGATTCACAGATACGCAGTATTTT.

This sequence joins TRBV7-8 and TRBJ1-2; 9 positions agree with TRBD1. CDR3 size: 14 residues. Trimming removed 3 bases from V and 6 bases from J; junction bases left unmatched: 5. Germline CDR1 reads SGHVS; CDR2 reads FQNEAQ. The CDR3: CASSLKGQGNGYTF. The CDR3 DNA reads as TGTGCCAGCAGCTTGAAAGGACAGGGGAATGGCTACACCTTC.

This clone was seen more than once but under ten times. V is TRBV9 and J is TRBJ1-6, with 8 bases fitting TRBD1. Germline CDR1 reads SGDLS; CDR2 reads YYNGEE. V lost 4 bases to trimming and J lost 7 bases; unmatched junction nucleotides: 4. The CDR3 has 14 residues. The CDR3 here is CASSLGQANSPLHF. Written as DNA, the CDR3 is TGTGCCAGCAGCCTGGGACAGGCCAATTCACCCCTCCACTTT. Looking up the rest from reference TRBV9 and TRBJ1-6 gives the full variable domain: DSGVTQTPKHLITATGQRVTLRCSPRSGDLSVYWYQQSLDQGLQFLIQYYNGEERAKGNILERFSAQQFPDLHSELNLSSLELGDSALYFCASSLGQANSPLHFGNGTRLTVT.

This clone showed up just once. The chain employs TRBV5-5 and TRBJ2-4, with D possibly matching TRBD2 (6 bases). Trimming took off 5 bases at V and 0 bases at J, with 15 bases between the two ends. CDR1 and CDR2 from the germline V gene are SGHKS and YYEKEE (reference sequence). The CDR3 sequence is 16 residues long. CDR3 nucleotide sequence: TGTGCCAGCAGTCCAGTCGGGAGTCTAGCCAAAAACATTCAGTACTTC. This translates into CASSPVGSLAKNIQYF.

This clone has just a few counts. This chain links TRBV9 with TRBJ2-5; D may be TRBD1 (5 bases). The germline CDR1 and CDR2 sequences are SGDLS and YYNGEE. The CDR3 runs to 16 residues. Trimming cost V 0 bases and J 4 bases, with 16 bases left between them. CDR3 DNA: TGTGCCAGCAGCGTAGGCTCACAGGTTGTAAGAGAGACCCAGTACTTC. Amino acids: CASSVGSQVVRETQYF.

CDR3 in amino acids: CASSDQGKDGYTF. The DNA for the CDR3 is TGTGCCAGCAGTGACCAGGGGAAGGATGGCTACACCTTC. The chain recombines TRBV6-5 with TRBJ1-2; D may be TRBD1 (6 bases). With 5 bases removed from V and 6 bases from J, the gap between germline ends came to 13 bases. Germline V gene sequence: CDR1 MNHEY, CDR2 SVGAGI. CDR3 length: 13 amino acids.

CDR3 in DNA: TGTGCCAGCAGAGTAGCGGGTAACTACAATGAGCAGTTCTTC. This gives the protein CASRVAGNYNEQFF. The J gene is TRBJ2-1, the V gene TRBV27; 7 bases align to TRBD2. CDR1 is MNHEY, CDR2 SMNVEV, per germline (reference sequence). Losses at the gene ends were 6 bases for V and 3 bases for J; bases not matched to a gene: 5. The CDR3 is 14 amino acids.

The chain combines TRBV7-8 with TRBJ2-5; 7 bases align to TRBD2. The J segment lost 7 bases and the V segment lost 10 bases, leaving 9 bases of the junction unmatched. CDR1 is SGHVS, CDR2 FQNEAQ, per germline. The length of the CDR3 is 12 residues. The CDR3 here is CATTSIKATQYF. CDR3 bases: TGTGCCACGACTAGCATAAAGGCGACCCAGTACTTC.

V gene TRBV23-1 combines with J gene TRBJ1-1, with D perhaps matching TRBD1 (6 bases). TRBV23-1 falls under the ORF class, with uncertain function. V was shortened by 8 bases and J by 0 bases, with 22 bases between the two germline ends. The CDR3 is 17 residues long. CDR3 DNA: TGCGCCAGCCCAGGACAGCGAGGGGGGGAGATGAACACTGAAGCTTTCTTT. Encoded protein: CASPGQRGGEMNTEAFF.

Turning to this clone: In this CDR3 the conserved last residue, phenylalanine or tryptophan, is missing, so a read error is likely. The chain couples TRBV19 to TRBJ2-7; 11 nucleotides match TRBD1. With V trimmed by 3 bases and J by 3 bases, 4 bases remained unmatched. The germline V gene encodes CDR1 LNHDA and CDR2 SQIVND (reference sequence). CDR3 size: 15 residues. The CDR3 nucleotides are TGTGCCAGTAGTATGCTAGGGACAGGGGGCTACGAGCAGTACCTC. Translated: CASSMLGTGGYEQYL.

The V and J genes are TRBV7-3 and TRBJ2-4, with 10 bases lining up with TRBD2. The ends lost 5 bases at V and 10 bases at J; junction bases unmatched: 5. The CDR3 is 13 residues long. Germline V gene sequence: CDR1 SGHTA, CDR2 FQGTGA. The CDR3 sequence is CASSPQREGIQYF. CDR3 nucleotides: TGTGCCAGCAGCCCTCAGCGGGAGGGGATTCAGTACTTC.

The chain couples TRBV29-1 to TRBJ2-3, with a weak D call TRBD1 (6 bases). The germline V and J ends were trimmed by 6 bases and 4 bases, with 8 bases remaining between them. CDR1 and CDR2 (germline): SQVTM, ANQGSEA. This CDR3 region has 11 residues. The CDR3 here is CSVAGADTQYF. The CDR3 DNA follows: TGCAGCGTCGCAGGGGCAGATACGCAGTATTTT.

The V call is TRBV6-5, the J call TRBJ2-1, with 7 bases that match TRBD1. The CDR3 has 14 amino acids. With 5 bases clipped from V and 3 bases from J, the junction kept 4 bases outside the gene matches. Germline V gives CDR1 MNHEY, CDR2 SVGAGI. The CDR3 DNA follows: TGTGCCAGCAGTAGGACAGGAGTCTACAATGAGCAGTTCTTC. Translated, it gives CASSRTGVYNEQFF.

The chain links TRBV7-3 to TRBJ2-2; 11 bases align to TRBD2. This CDR3 has 15 residues. CDR1 is SGHTA and CDR2 is FQGTGA in the germline V gene. V trimming: 2 bases; J trimming: 7 bases; junction bases outside the gene matches: 3. Here the CDR3 DNA reads TGTGCCAGCAGCTTAGGCCTAGCGGGAGGCGGGGAGCTGTTTTTT. Its translation is CASSLGLAGGGELFF.

The chain uses TRBV6-4 and TRBJ2-3; 11 bases map to TRBD2. This CDR3 spans 15 amino acids. The junction had 9 bases not matched to a gene; V was cut back by 6 bases and J by 7 bases. In germline, CDR1 is MRHNA, CDR2 SNTAGT. The CDR3 protein is CASSKLAGEGNTQYF. In DNA form, the CDR3 reads TGTGCCAGCAGCAAACTAGCGGGAGAAGGAAATACGCAGTATTTT.

The chain couples TRBV4-1 to TRBJ1-1; TRBD1 is a possible D gene (6 bases). The CDR3 has 15 amino acids. V dropped 0 bases and J dropped 1 base, with 9 bases sitting between them. The germline V gene encodes CDR1 MGHRA and CDR2 YSYEKL. In DNA form, the CDR3 reads TGCGCCAGCAGCCAAGAAGGGGGTCAGAACACTGAAGCTTTCTTT. Translating gives CASSQEGGQNTEAFF.

The chain combines TRBV7-3 with TRBJ1-1, with D possibly TRBD1 on 6 matching bases. Germline V gene lookup returns CDR1 SGHTA and CDR2 FQGTGA. This CDR3 comprises 16 residues. The V gene lost 3 bases and the J gene lost 5 bases, with 19 bases spanning the gap. The CDR3 DNA reads TGTGCCAGCAGCTTTCCCTCCGAACAGGGATATACTGAAGCTTTCTTT. Its translation: CASSFPSEQGYTEAFF.